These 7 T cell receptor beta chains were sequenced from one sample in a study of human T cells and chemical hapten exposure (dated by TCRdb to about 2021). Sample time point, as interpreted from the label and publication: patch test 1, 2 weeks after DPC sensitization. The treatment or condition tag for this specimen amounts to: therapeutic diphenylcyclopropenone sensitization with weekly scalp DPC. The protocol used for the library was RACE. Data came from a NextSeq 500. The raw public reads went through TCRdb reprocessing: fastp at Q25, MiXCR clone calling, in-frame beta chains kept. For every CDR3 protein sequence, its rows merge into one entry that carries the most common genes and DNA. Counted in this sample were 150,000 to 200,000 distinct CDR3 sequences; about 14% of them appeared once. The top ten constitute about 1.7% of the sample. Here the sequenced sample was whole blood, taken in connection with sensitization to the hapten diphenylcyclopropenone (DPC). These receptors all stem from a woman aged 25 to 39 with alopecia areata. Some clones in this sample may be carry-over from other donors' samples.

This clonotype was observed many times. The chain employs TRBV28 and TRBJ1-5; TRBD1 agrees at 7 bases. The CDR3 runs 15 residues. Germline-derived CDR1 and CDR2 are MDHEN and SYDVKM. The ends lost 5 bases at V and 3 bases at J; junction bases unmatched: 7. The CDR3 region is CASSTRDSYNQPQHF. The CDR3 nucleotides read TGTGCCAGCAGTACCCGGGACAGCTACAATCAGCCCCAGCATTTT.

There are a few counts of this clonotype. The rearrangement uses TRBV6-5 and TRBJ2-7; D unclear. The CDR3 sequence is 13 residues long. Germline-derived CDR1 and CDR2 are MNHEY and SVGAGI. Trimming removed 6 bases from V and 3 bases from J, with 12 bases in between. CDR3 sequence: CASRQTRLYEQYF. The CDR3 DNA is TGTGCCAGCAGACAAACAAGACTCTACGAGCAGTACTTC.

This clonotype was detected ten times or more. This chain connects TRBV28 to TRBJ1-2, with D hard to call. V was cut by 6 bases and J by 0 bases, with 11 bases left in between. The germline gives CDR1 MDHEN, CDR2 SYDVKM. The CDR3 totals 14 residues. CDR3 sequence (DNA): TGTGCCAGCAGGTGGGGAAGAGCTAACTATGGCTACACCTTC. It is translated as CASRWGRANYGYTF.

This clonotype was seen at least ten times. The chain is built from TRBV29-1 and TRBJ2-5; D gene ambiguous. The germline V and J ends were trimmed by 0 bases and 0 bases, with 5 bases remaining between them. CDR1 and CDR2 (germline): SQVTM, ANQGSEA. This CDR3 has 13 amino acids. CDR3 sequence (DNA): TGCAGCGTTGAAGACGTGTACCAAGAGACCCAGTACTTC. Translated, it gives CSVEDVYQETQYF.

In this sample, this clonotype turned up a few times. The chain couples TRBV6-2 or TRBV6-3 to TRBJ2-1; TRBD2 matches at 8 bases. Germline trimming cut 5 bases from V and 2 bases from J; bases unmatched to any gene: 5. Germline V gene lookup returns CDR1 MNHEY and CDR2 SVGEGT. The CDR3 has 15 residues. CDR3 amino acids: CASSTFSGAYNEQFF. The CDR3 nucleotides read TGTGCCAGCAGTACCTTTAGCGGGGCCTACAATGAGCAGTTCTTC.

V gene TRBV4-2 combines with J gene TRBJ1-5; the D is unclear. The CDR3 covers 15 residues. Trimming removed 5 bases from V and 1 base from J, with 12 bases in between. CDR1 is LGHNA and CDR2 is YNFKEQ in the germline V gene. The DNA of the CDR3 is TGTGCCAGCAGCGAACAATCGCAAAGCAATCAGCCCCAGCATTTT. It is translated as CASSEQSQSNQPQHF.

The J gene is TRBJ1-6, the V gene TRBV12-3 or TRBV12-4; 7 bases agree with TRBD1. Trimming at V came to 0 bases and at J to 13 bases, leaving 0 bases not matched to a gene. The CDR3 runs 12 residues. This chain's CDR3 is CASSLAGQPLHF. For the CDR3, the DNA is TGTGCCAGCAGTTTAGCGGGACAGCCCCTCCACTTT.